The rows below give T cell receptor beta chains drawn from one sample of a study of regulatory T cells in long-lasting Graves disease. TCRdb recomputed calls from the multiplex PCR reads with MiXCR, one row per CDR3 protein. The table has roughly 440,000 distinct CDR3 sequences, less than 20% seen once. This sample also belongs to another study, concerning T cells in Graves' hyperthyroidism and ophthalmopathy.

This specimen was peripheral blood mononuclear cells (PBMCs), taken at new diagnosis, from a patient treated with antithyroid drugs. Receptor source: a woman under 30 with Graves disease. Both conserved end residues are part of each CDR3. The order of the fields is J gene, D gene, clone size, V gene, CDR3 DNA, CDR3 protein. The D gene is left open where the match is weak. Not all rows give a size; the values are once, few, many and, for expanded clones, a class.

J: TRBJ2-3; D: TRBD2; size: many; V: TRBV2; DNA: TGTGCCAGCAGTGAAAGGGGACTAGCGGGAGGAACTACAGATACGCAGTATTTT; CDR3: CASSERGLAGGTTDTQYF
J: TRBJ2-5; D: TRBD1; size: many; V: TRBV20-1; DNA: TGCAGTGCCCCACGGACAGGGGAAGAGACCCAGTACTTC; CDR3: CSAPRTGEETQYF
J: TRBJ2-5; D: .; size: few; V: TRBV29-1; DNA: TGCAGCGTAGAGCTAAGGGGCGCGCGACAAGAGACCCAGTACTTC; CDR3: CSVELRGARQETQYF
J: TRBJ1-3; D: .; size: .; V: TRBV24-1; DNA: TGTGCCACCAGTGACCGAGGGCCCGGAAACACCATATATTTT; CDR3: CATSDRGPGNTIYF
J: TRBJ2-7; D: TRBD1; size: .; V: TRBV20-1; DNA: TGCAGTGCCCAAACAGGGGGCCGGGACGAGCAGTACTTC; CDR3: CSAQTGGRDEQYF
J: TRBJ2-7; D: .; size: many; V: TRBV4-1; DNA: TGCGCCAGCAGCCAAGATCCGACAGTATACGAGCAGTACTTC; CDR3: CASSQDPTVYEQYF
J: TRBJ2-7; D: .; size: few; V: TRBV4-2; DNA: TGTGCCAGCAGCCAAGATATGCCAGGGGAGGGCGAGCAGTACTTC; CDR3: CASSQDMPGEGEQYF
J: TRBJ1-6; D: .; size: few; V: TRBV27; DNA: TGTGCCAGCAGTTTCAGTTTGGCGCGAAATTCACCCCTCCACTTT; CDR3: CASSFSLARNSPLHF
J: TRBJ1-1; D: .; size: many; V: TRBV3-1; DNA: TGTGCCAGCAGCCAAGGGGGGTATGGGAACACTGAAGCTTTCTTT; CDR3: CASSQGGYGNTEAFF
J: TRBJ2-5; D: .; size: few; V: TRBV6-2/TRBV6-3; DNA: TGTGCCAGCAGTGAATCTCGGGGAAGCGGAGAGACCCAGTACTTC; CDR3: CASSESRGSGETQYF
J: TRBJ2-1; D: .; size: few; V: TRBV7-8; DNA: TGTGCCAGCAGCTTATATCAAGGCAACAATGAGCAGTTCTTC; CDR3: CASSLYQGNNEQFF
J: TRBJ2-7; D: TRBD1; size: few; V: TRBV20-1; DNA: TGCAGTGCTAGAACAGGGGGCCATATCTACGAGCAGTACTTC; CDR3: CSARTGGHIYEQYF
J: TRBJ2-1; D: TRBD2; size: .; V: TRBV4-1; DNA: TGCGCCAGCAGCCAGTGGACTAGCAATGAGCAGTTCTTC; CDR3: CASSQWTSNEQFF
J: TRBJ2-4; D: .; size: .; V: TRBV30; DNA: TGTGCCTGGAATGGGCAGTTAGCCAAAAACATTCAGTACTTC; CDR3: CAWNGQLAKNIQYF
J: TRBJ1-1; D: TRBD1; size: many; V: TRBV11-2; DNA: TGTGCCAGCAGCTTCAGGGGGCCTAACACTGAAGCTTTCTTT; CDR3: CASSFRGPNTEAFF
J: TRBJ1-3; D: .; size: .; V: TRBV10-2; DNA: TGCGCCAGCAGTGAAGGTCTCCAGGGAACGAAAAAGAACACCATATATTTT; CDR3: CASSEGLQGTKKNTIYF
J: TRBJ1-2; D: .; size: many; V: TRBV12-3/TRBV12-4; DNA: TGTGCCAGCAGCCGAGACAGGATCTATGGCTACACCTTC; CDR3: CASSRDRIYGYTF
J: TRBJ2-7; D: .; size: many; V: TRBV11-2; DNA: TGTGCCAGCAGCTTAGGGTATAGGGGGTCCTCCGAGCAGTACTTC; CDR3: CASSLGYRGSSEQYF
J: TRBJ1-1; D: .; size: .; V: TRBV5-1; DNA: TGCGCCAGCAGCTTTAATATCGGGGGGACCAGGATCTATGAAGCTTTCTTT; CDR3: CASSFNIGGTRIYEAFF
J: TRBJ2-1; D: TRBD2; size: few; V: TRBV5-1; DNA: TGCGCCAGCAGCTTGAGCGGGACTCCCTACAATGAGCAGTTCTTC; CDR3: CASSLSGTPYNEQFF
J: TRBJ1-2; D: TRBD1; size: many; V: TRBV7-8; DNA: TGTGCCAGCAGCGCCCGACAGGGGGATGGCTACACCTTC; CDR3: CASSARQGDGYTF
J: TRBJ2-1; D: .; size: few; V: TRBV29-1; DNA: TGCAGCATTGGGGGAAATGAGCAGTTCTTC; CDR3: CSIGGNEQFF
J: TRBJ2-1; D: .; size: few; V: TRBV4-1; DNA: TGCGCCAGCAGCCTTATGGGCGGCCAAACGAGGAATGAGCAGTTCTTC; CDR3: CASSLMGGQTRNEQFF
J: TRBJ2-4; D: .; size: few; V: TRBV11-2; DNA: TGTGCCAGCAGCTTAGATGTGGGGGTCGGGGGGCTAGCCAAAAACATTCAGTACTTC; CDR3: CASSLDVGVGGLAKNIQYF
J: TRBJ2-1; D: .; size: many; V: TRBV2; DNA: TGTGCCAGCAGTGACTGGGACTTACTCTCCTACAATGAGCAGTTCTTC; CDR3: CASSDWDLLSYNEQFF
J: TRBJ1-1; D: .; size: few; V: TRBV18; DNA: TGTGCCAGCCCACTACAGAGGACTGAAGCTTTCTTT; CDR3: CASPLQRTEAFF
J: TRBJ2-2; D: TRBD2; size: .; V: TRBV20-1; DNA: TGCAGTGCTCACTCTGGACTAGCGGGACGGTTAGGGGAGCTGTTTTTT; CDR3: CSAHSGLAGRLGELFF
J: TRBJ2-2; D: TRBD2; size: .; V: TRBV5-1; DNA: TGCGCCAGCAGCTTGGCAGGGGCTGGGACTAGCGGGCAGACCGGGGAGCTGTTTTTT; CDR3: CASSLAGAGTSGQTGELFF
J: TRBJ1-2; D: TRBD1; size: many; V: TRBV11-2; DNA: TGTGCCAGCAGCTTGGGACAGGCAGAGGTCTATGGCTACACCTTC; CDR3: CASSLGQAEVYGYTF
J: TRBJ2-1; D: TRBD2; size: many; V: TRBV5-1; DNA: TGCGCCAGCAGCTTGGACGCGGCGGGAGGACCCAATGAGCAGTTCTTC; CDR3: CASSLDAAGGPNEQFF
J: TRBJ2-7; D: TRBD2; size: many; V: TRBV11-2; DNA: TGTGCCAGCAGCAAAGAAGCGGGAGGGCCGAAGGAGCAGTACTTC; CDR3: CASSKEAGGPKEQYF
J: TRBJ2-3; D: TRBD2; size: .; V: TRBV19; DNA: TGTGCCAGTAGTATAAACGGACTAGGTGCAGATACGCAGTATTTT; CDR3: CASSINGLGADTQYF
J: TRBJ2-2; D: TRBD1; size: .; V: TRBV4-1; DNA: TGCGCCAGCAGCCAAGGTTCCCTGACAGGGCTCGCCGGGGAGCTGTTTTTT; CDR3: CASSQGSLTGLAGELFF
J: TRBJ2-5; D: TRBD2; size: .; V: TRBV5-1; DNA: TGCGCCAGCAGCCCCGACCCCTTAGCGGGAGTAGAGACCCAGTACTTC; CDR3: CASSPDPLAGVETQYF
J: TRBJ1-2; D: .; size: many; V: TRBV9; DNA: TGTGCCAGCAGCGTAGCTACGACAGCGCACTATGGCTACACCTTC; CDR3: CASSVATTAHYGYTF
J: TRBJ2-5; D: TRBD2; size: .; V: TRBV12-3/TRBV12-4; DNA: TGTGCCAGCAGTTTGACCCTCTCGGGAGGAGTAGGGACCCAGTACTTC; CDR3: CASSLTLSGGVGTQYF
J: TRBJ1-2; D: .; size: few; V: TRBV20-1; DNA: TGCAGTGCTAGAGATCCCGGCACCGCTAACTATGGCTACACCTTC; CDR3: CSARDPGTANYGYTF
J: TRBJ2-3; D: TRBD2; size: few; V: TRBV19; DNA: TGTGCCAGTAGTATAGGCGGACTAGCGGGAAGCACAGATACGCAGTATTTT; CDR3: CASSIGGLAGSTDTQYF
J: TRBJ1-2; D: TRBD1; size: many; V: TRBV27; DNA: TGTGCCAGCAGTATATCGTCCCTCCGGACAGGGGGAAACTATGGCTACACCTTC; CDR3: CASSISSLRTGGNYGYTF
J: TRBJ2-5; D: .; size: many; V: TRBV2; DNA: TGTGCCAGCAGTGAGGAAGGAACAGGGCAAGAGACCCAGTACTTC; CDR3: CASSEEGTGQETQYF
J: TRBJ1-5; D: .; size: few; V: TRBV10-3; DNA: TGTGCCATCAGTGAGAAAAGCAATCAGCCCCAGCATTTT; CDR3: CAISEKSNQPQHF
J: TRBJ1-2; D: .; size: many; V: TRBV12-3/TRBV12-4; DNA: TGTGCCAGCAGCCGGCGGTTCTATGGCTACACCTTC; CDR3: CASSRRFYGYTF
J: TRBJ2-1; D: TRBD2; size: .; V: TRBV27; DNA: TGTGCCAGCAGTCCCGGGAGGCGCCCCTACAATGAGCAGTTCTTC; CDR3: CASSPGRRPYNEQFF
J: TRBJ2-3; D: TRBD2; size: .; V: TRBV15; DNA: TGTGCCACCAGCCCTAGCGGATCAGATACGCAGTATTTT; CDR3: CATSPSGSDTQYF
J: TRBJ2-1; D: TRBD2; size: many; V: TRBV20-1; DNA: TGCAGTGCTAAAGAATGGGCTAGCGGAACTATTACGGATGAGCAGTTCTTC; CDR3: CSAKEWASGTITDEQFF
J: TRBJ1-1; D: .; size: .; V: TRBV20-1; DNA: TGCAGTGCTAGATACGGGATACCTACTGCTGGCACTGAAGCTTTCTTT; CDR3: CSARYGIPTAGTEAFF
J: TRBJ2-7; D: TRBD2; size: .; V: TRBV5-1; DNA: TGCGCCAGCAGTCAAACCGGGGGGGGGCACGAGCAGTACTTC; CDR3: CASSQTGGGHEQYF
J: TRBJ2-1; D: .; size: .; V: TRBV18; DNA: TGTGCCAGCTCACCAGAGCTAGACAATGAGCAGTTCTTC; CDR3: CASSPELDNEQFF